The 14 T cell receptor beta chains given below trace back to one sample, sequenced in a study of control samples from healthy donors and cancer patients. Using immunoSEQ multiplex PCR, the repertoire was profiled, and TCRdb retains in-frame clones only, with some absent. The sample carries 60,000 to 95,000 clones, around 86% recorded once. What was sequenced was PBMCs. These receptors all come from a woman in her fifties or sixties with colorectal cancer.

The rearrangement joins TRBV27 to TRBJ1-4; D may be TRBD1 (6 bases). Germline CDR1 reads MNHEY; CDR2 reads SMNVEV (reference sequence). CDR3 length: 15 residues. Trimming cost V 4 bases and J 0 bases, with 9 bases left between them. CDR3 sequence reads: CASSSSGATNEKLFF. The CDR3 bases are TGTGCCAGCAGTTCTTCAGGGGCAACTAATGAAAAACTGTTTTTT.

The CDR3 sequence is CASTLGGGQGGNSPLHF. As DNA, the CDR3 is TGTGCCAGCACCCTCGGGGGAGGGCAAGGGGGTAATTCACCCCTCCACTTT. The V call is TRBV5-6, the J call TRBJ1-6; perhaps TRBD1 as D (6 bases). The CDR3 sequence is 17 residues long. Trimming cost V 6 bases and J 6 bases, with 22 bases left between them. Looked up from germline, CDR1 is SGHDT and CDR2 is YYEEEE.

The genes are TRBV5-6 and TRBJ2-1, with 11 bases that match TRBD2. The junction had 4 bases not matched to a gene; V was cut back by 4 bases and J by 4 bases. This CDR3 comprises 15 residues. Germline values: CDR1 SGHDT, CDR2 YYEEEE. CDR3 loop: CASSVTSGDYNEQFF. The DNA for the CDR3 is TGTGCCAGCAGCGTGACTAGCGGGGATTACAATGAGCAGTTCTTC.

V and J are TRBV27 and TRBJ2-3, with no clear D. CDR1 and CDR2 (germline): MNHEY, SMNVEV (reference sequence). With 8 bases removed from V and 2 bases from J, the gap between germline ends came to 17 bases. The CDR3 is 15 amino acids. CDR3 protein: CASAEISPATDTQYF. Written as DNA, the CDR3 is TGTGCCAGCGCTGAAATCTCCCCGGCCACAGATACGCAGTATTTT.

The rearrangement uses TRBV6-5 and TRBJ1-1; D call uncertain. Germline V CDR1 and CDR2: MNHEY, SVGAGI. The CDR3 loop spans 15 amino acids. Trimming cost V 0 bases and J 1 base, with 9 bases left between them. The CDR3 bases are TGTGCCAGCAGTTACTCGTGGTTGGGGAACACTGAAGCTTTCTTT. Residues: CASSYSWLGNTEAFF.

The chain combines TRBV2 with TRBJ2-5; TRBD2 is a possible D gene (6 bases). Trimming shortened V by 7 bases and J by 3 bases, and 12 bases separated the two germline ends. The CDR3 totals 13 residues. Germline-derived CDR1 and CDR2 are SNHLY and FYNNEI. The CDR3 sequence: CASTPREKETQYF. The CDR3 nucleotides read TGTGCCAGCACCCCCCGGGAGAAAGAGACCCAGTACTTC.

This chain uses TRBV7-2 with TRBJ2-2; 10 bases map to TRBD2. With 6 bases clipped from V and 4 bases from J, the junction kept 5 bases outside the gene matches. This CDR3 has 15 residues. In germline, CDR1 is SGHTA, CDR2 FQGNSA. Here the CDR3 DNA reads TGTGCCAGCAGAAGCGGGGGGGCGCGCACCGGGGAGCTGTTTTTT. Protein product: CASRSGGARTGELFF.

By frequency in the sample, this clone is medium-sized. The chain employs TRBV24-1 and TRBJ1-2; the D gene is possibly TRBD1 (5 bases). Per germline, CDR1 KGHDR and CDR2 SFDVKD. V lost 4 bases, J lost 8 bases, and 10 bases lay in between. CDR3 size: 12 residues. CDR3 residues: CATSDAGQGYTF. The CDR3 nucleotides read TGTGCCACCAGTGACGCAGGGCAAGGCTACACCTTC.

The rearrangement uses TRBV6-5 and TRBJ1-2, with 9 nucleotides matching TRBD1. In germline, CDR1 is MNHEY, CDR2 SVGAGI. With V trimmed by 7 bases and J by 8 bases, 14 bases remained unmatched. This CDR3 spans 15 amino acids. CDR3 in amino acids: CASTKDRGLVDGYTF. The CDR3 DNA follows: TGTGCCAGCACCAAGGACAGGGGATTGGTGGACGGCTACACCTTC.

Details on this clone: An end of the junction does not agree with germline; a read error may underlie this. The J gene is TRBJ1-3, the V gene TRBV3-1 (or the pseudogene TRBV3-2), with D maybe TRBD1 (5 bases). The CDR3 extends over 13 amino acids. Per germline, CDR1 LGHDT and CDR2 YNNKEL (reference sequence). The CDR3, as DNA: TGTGCCAGCACCCAAGGGGCGGGAAACACCATATATTTT. Residues: CASTQGAGNTIYF.

This clone came up a few times. The chain is built from TRBV5-1 and TRBJ1-1, with no clear D. V lost 0 bases and J lost 1, with 7 bases in between. The germline gives CDR1 SGHRS, CDR2 YFSETQ. This CDR3 contains 14 residues. CDR3 sequence reads: CASSLVGSNTEAFF. CDR3 nucleotide sequence: TGCGCCAGCAGCTTGGTCGGGTCGAACACTGAAGCTTTCTTT.

V is TRBV7-3 and J is TRBJ2-3; 11 bases line up with TRBD2. Trimming took 1 base from V and 6 from J; bases not matched to a gene: 3. The CDR3 is 15 amino acids. The germline V gene encodes CDR1 SGHTA and CDR2 FQGTGA. DNA of the CDR3: TGTGCCAGCAGCTTAAGACTAGCGGGGAGGGATACGCAGTATTTT. Translation: CASSLRLAGRDTQYF.

The V and J genes are TRBV6-5 and TRBJ1-4; D is undetermined. Germline loops: CDR1 MNHEY, CDR2 SVGAGI. CDR3 length: 16 residues. Trimming cost V 2 bases and J 6 bases, with 16 bases left between them. The CDR3 protein is CASSYIQTSEDEKLFF. The CDR3, as DNA: TGTGCCAGCAGTTACATCCAGACATCGGAGGATGAAAAACTGTTTTTT.

The chain links TRBV28 to TRBJ1-2; a possible D gene is TRBD1 (5 bases). Trimming left V 3 bases short and J 8 bases short, with 16 bases between. The length of the CDR3 is 14 residues. Germline values: CDR1 MDHEN, CDR2 SYDVKM. CDR3 nucleotide sequence: TGTGCCAGCAGTTTTCGGGATGCAGGGAGAGGCTACACCTTC. Protein sequence: CASSFRDAGRGYTF.